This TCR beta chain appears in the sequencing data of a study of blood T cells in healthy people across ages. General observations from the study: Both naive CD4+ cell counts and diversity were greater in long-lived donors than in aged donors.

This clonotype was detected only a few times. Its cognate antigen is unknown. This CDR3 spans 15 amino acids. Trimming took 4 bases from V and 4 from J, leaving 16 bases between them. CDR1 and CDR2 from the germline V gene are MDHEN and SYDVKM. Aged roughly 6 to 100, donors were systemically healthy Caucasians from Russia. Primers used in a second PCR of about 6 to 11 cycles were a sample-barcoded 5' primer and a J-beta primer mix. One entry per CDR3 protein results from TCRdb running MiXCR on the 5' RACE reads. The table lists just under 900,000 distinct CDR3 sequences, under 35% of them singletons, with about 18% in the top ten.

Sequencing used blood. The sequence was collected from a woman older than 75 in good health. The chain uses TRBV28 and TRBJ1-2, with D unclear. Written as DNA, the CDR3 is TGTGCCAGCAGTTATAGCGTGAGCGCCTCCTATGGCTACACCTTC. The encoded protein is CASSYSVSASYGYTF.